One sample yielded the 21 T cell receptor beta chains listed below, sequenced in a study of blood T cells in healthy people across ages. Using a J-beta primer mix together with a sample-barcoded 5' primer, a second PCR was run for roughly 6 to 12 cycles. TCRdb fed the 5' RACE reads into MiXCR, producing one record per CDR3 protein. The sample includes 1.5 million to 2 million distinct CDR3 sequences, roughly 30% seen only once; the top ten take more than 6%. What was sequenced was blood. The source is a woman in her twenties or thirties in good health.

In its sample, this clonotype was seen a few times. The chain combines TRBV12-3 or TRBV12-4 with TRBJ2-7, with D hard to call. This CDR3 is 14 amino acids long. With 1 base removed from V and 2 bases from J, the gap between germline ends came to 9 bases. The CDR3 here is CASSLGLFPYEQYF. In DNA, the CDR3 is TGTGCCAGCAGTTTAGGGCTATTTCCCTACGAGCAGTACTTC.

The table lists this clonotype with many counts. The V call is TRBV5-1, the J call TRBJ2-1; no clear D gene. V lost 0 bases and J lost 5, with 9 bases in between. Germline V gene data show CDR1 as SGHRS and CDR2 as YFSETQ. The CDR3 totals 14 residues. The CDR3 DNA is TGCGCCAGCAGCTTGGGGGCAGCAAACAATGAGCAGTTCTTC. Translating gives CASSLGAANNEQFF.

This clonotype was found a few times. This chain joins TRBV5-4 and TRBJ2-4; tentatively, D is TRBD1 or TRBD2 (6 bases each). Germline CDR1 is SGHNT and CDR2 is YYREEE (reference sequence). The CDR3 length is 14 residues. Trimming removed 2 bases at V and 7 bases at J, with 13 bases between. CDR3 sequence reads: CASSFGGRSNIQYF. The CDR3 bases are TGTGCCAGCAGCTTTGGGGGGCGTAGCAACATTCAGTACTTC.

The chain links TRBV7-6 to TRBJ2-3; 7 bases match TRBD2. The CDR3 totals 17 residues. CDR1 is SGHVS, CDR2 FNYEAQ, per germline. With 4 bases clipped from V and 0 bases from J, the junction kept 10 bases outside the gene matches. The CDR3 region has the DNA TGTGCCAGCAGCTGGGGGGGTCGGGGCTCCAGCACAGATACGCAGTATTTT. This sequence encodes CASSWGGRGSSTDTQYF.

This clonotype was seen repeatedly, ten times or more. The chain couples TRBV20-1 to TRBJ2-5; D is ambiguous. V lost 6 bases and J lost 2, with 22 bases in between. The CDR3 is made up of 16 amino acids. CDR1 DFQATT and CDR2 SNEGSKA come from the germline V gene (reference sequence). This CDR3 is CSANSMGELTQETQYF. The CDR3 DNA is TGCAGTGCCAACAGCATGGGTGAACTAACACAAGAGACCCAGTACTTC.

Comments on this clonotype: An end of the junction does not agree with germline; a read error may underlie this. J is TRBJ2-1 and V is TRBV5-4; perhaps TRBD2 as D (5 bases). Gene TRBJ2-7 matches the end of the DNA better, so the J call may be wrong. The CDR3 loop spans 12 amino acids. CDR1 is SGHNT and CDR2 is YYREEE in the germline V gene (reference sequence). CDR3 in amino acids: CAGSPRTGEQYF. Written as DNA, the CDR3 is TGTGCCGGCAGCCCTCGGACGGGGGAGCAGTACTTC.

This clonotype was observed a few times. The chain couples TRBV12-3 or TRBV12-4 to TRBJ2-3; D is unclear. V was cut by 6 bases and J by 3 bases, with 13 bases left in between. The CDR3 has 14 residues. The CDR3 loop reads CASRNSYRTDTQYF. CDR3 nucleotide sequence: TGTGCCAGCAGAAACAGCTACAGAACAGATACGCAGTATTTT.

In the case of this clonotype: A junction boundary mismatches the germline segment, possibly from a read error. The chain employs TRBV5-1 and TRBJ2-1; D perhaps matches TRBD1 (5 bases). The germline CDR1 and CDR2 sequences are SGHRS and YFSETQ. The CDR3 has 15 amino acids. CDR3 bases: TGCGCCAGCAGCTTGGCAGGGTCTAGATACAATAAGCAGTTCTTC. It specifies CASSLAGSRYNKQFF.

The rearrangement uses TRBV29-1 and TRBJ1-2; D possibly corresponds to TRBD1 (5 bases). The CDR3 has 14 residues. Germline V gene data show CDR1 as SQVTM and CDR2 as ANQGSEA. Trimming removed 4 bases at V and 12 bases at J, with 24 bases between. The CDR3 DNA reads as TGCAGCGTTGTACTACCCGGGACGGAGGCCCTAAACACCTTC. It specifies CSVVLPGTEALNTF.

The chain employs TRBV2 and TRBJ2-1; D not certain. The germline V and J ends were trimmed by 1 base and 2 bases, with 9 bases remaining between them. The length of the CDR3 is 15 residues. CDR1 and CDR2 from the germline V gene are SNHLY and FYNNEI. CDR3 amino acids: CASSEVAPAYNEQFF. The CDR3 DNA reads as TGTGCCAGCAGTGAAGTAGCCCCGGCCTACAATGAGCAGTTCTTC.

This clonotype was seen repeatedly, ten times or more. The chain recombines TRBV7-9 with TRBJ2-5; 7 bases are shared with TRBD2. The CDR3 consists of 20 residues. The junction had 27 bases not matched to a gene; V was cut back by 5 bases and J by 6 bases. Germline values: CDR1 SEHNR, CDR2 FQNEAQ (reference sequence). The CDR3 protein is CASSRQLQFGPRETVKTQYF. In DNA form, the CDR3 reads TGTGCCAGCAGCAGACAGCTCCAGTTTGGTCCGCGGGAGACCGTTAAGACCCAGTACTTC.

This clonotype was seen more than once but under ten times. This chain connects TRBV10-3 to TRBJ2-3, with D perhaps TRBD1 (8 bases). The length of the CDR3 is 16 residues. V was clipped by 6 bases and J by 4 bases, with 20 bases between them. The germline gives CDR1 ENHRY, CDR2 SYGVKD. The DNA of the CDR3 is TGTGCCATCAGCCAGGGGACAGGAGGGAGGGCAGATACGCAGTATTTT. It encodes CAISQGTGGRADTQYF.

The chain couples TRBV3-1 to TRBJ1-2; no definite D call. Germline lookup yields CDR1 LGHDT and CDR2 YNNKEL (reference sequence). V was cut by 5 bases and J by 8 bases, with 18 bases left in between. This CDR3 comprises 14 residues. The CDR3 loop is CASSSHSEGGGYTF. The CDR3 DNA reads as TGTGCCAGCAGCTCCCACTCGGAGGGAGGCGGCTACACCTTC.

The V gene is TRBV5-1, the J gene TRBJ2-1, with D uncertain. From germline, CDR1 is SGHRS and CDR2 YFSETQ. This CDR3 has 15 residues. The V end lost 0 bases, the J end lost 3 bases, and 10 bases lay between the germline ends. This chain's CDR3 is CASSLAYNSYNEQFF. Here the CDR3 DNA reads TGCGCCAGCAGCTTGGCGTACAATAGCTACAATGAGCAGTTCTTC.

Only a few counts were recorded for this clonotype. The chain joins TRBV15 to TRBJ2-5; a possible D gene is TRBD1 (5 bases). V lost 0 bases to trimming and J lost 1 base, with 21 bases between them. The CDR3 covers 19 residues. Germline V gives CDR1 LNHNV, CDR2 YYDKDF (reference sequence). CDR3 sequence: CATSRDIGAIRFLQETQYF. CDR3 sequence (DNA): TGTGCCACCAGCAGAGATATAGGGGCAATCCGGTTCCTCCAAGAGACCCAGTACTTC. The full variable domain, its missing parts supplied by reference TRBV15 and TRBJ2-5, is DAMVIQNPRYQVTQFGKPVTLSCSQTLNHNVMYWYQQKSSQAPKLLFHYYDKDFNNEADTPDNFQSRRPNTSFCFLDIRSPGLGDTAMYLCATSRDIGAIRFLQETQYFGPGTRLLVL.

This clonotype was picked up a small number of times. CDR3 in DNA: TGTGCCAGCAGTCCAGCAGGTGTTCGCACAGATACGCAGTATTTT. As protein: CASSPAGVRTDTQYF. The chain couples TRBV28 to TRBJ2-3; D is ambiguous. V was shortened by 5 bases and J by 1 base, with 13 bases between the two germline ends. Germline-derived CDR1 and CDR2 are MDHEN and SYDVKM. CDR3 length: 15 amino acids.

This clonotype was seen repeatedly, ten times or more. V and J are TRBV20-1 and TRBJ2-3; TRBD1 or TRBD2 may be the D gene (5 bases each). The CDR3 length is 11 residues. Germline-derived CDR1 and CDR2 are DFQATT and SNEGSKA (reference sequence). V dropped 6 bases and J dropped 10 bases, with 14 bases sitting between them. In DNA, the CDR3 is TGCAGTGCAAGGGACCTCAGCGCGCAGTATTTT. Protein sequence: CSARDLSAQYF.

This clonotype has at least ten counts. The genes are TRBV7-9 and TRBJ2-1; 11 nucleotides line up with TRBD1. Germline V CDR1 and CDR2: SEHNR, FQNEAQ (reference sequence). CDR3 length: 17 residues. The junction had 15 bases not matched to a gene; V was cut back by 6 bases and J by 8 bases. The CDR3 DNA sequence: TGTGCCAGCAGTTCAGGACTAGGGACAGGGGGTGCCCATGAGCAGTTCTTC. This sequence encodes CASSSGLGTGGAHEQFF.

DNA for the CDR3: TGTGCCAGCAGCCCAGGGACAGGGGCAGGTGAAAAACTGTTTTTT. Encoded protein: CASSPGTGAGEKLFF. V and J are TRBV7-2 and TRBJ1-4; 10 bases match TRBD1. There are 15 residues in the CDR3. Per germline, CDR1 SGHTA and CDR2 FQGNSA. V shed 5 bases and J 7 bases; nucleotides not matched to a gene: 7.

This clonotype was observed many times. The V and J genes are TRBV20-1 and TRBJ2-7; possible D gene TRBD1, 6 bases. Trimming took 6 bases from V and 0 from J, leaving 12 bases between them. This CDR3 comprises 13 residues. Germline V gives CDR1 DFQATT, CDR2 SNEGSKA (reference sequence). The CDR3 DNA reads TGCAGTGCCCGGTGGGGGCCCTCCTACGAGCAGTACTTC. This gives the protein CSARWGPSYEQYF.

Only a few counts were recorded for this clonotype. The chain combines TRBV3-1 with TRBJ2-2; 8 nucleotides agree with TRBD2. J was trimmed by 9 bases and V by 0 bases; bases with no gene match: 6. Germline V gene sequence: CDR1 LGHDT, CDR2 YNNKEL (reference sequence). The CDR3 is made up of 15 amino acids. Here the CDR3 DNA reads TGTGCCAGCAGCCAAGAGACGGCGGGAGGACGGGAGCTGTTTTTT. As protein: CASSQETAGGRELFF.